This T cell receptor beta chain was captured by sequencing in a study of T cells after posttransplantation cyclophosphamide (dated by TCRdb to about 2016). Context from the whole study: The study tracked T cell repertoire reconstitution by TRB sequencing after myeloablative bone marrow transplantation using posttransplantation cyclophosphamide as GVHD prophylaxis. Samples from under 40 PTCy-treated patients and about 17 related bone marrow donors of those patients were subjected to antigen receptor sequencing. Blood from all 30 or so PTCy patients with 1-year posttransplant specimens was subjected to TRB sequencing. TRB sequencing was also done on up to about 3 additional blood samples from 2 to 5.2 years after transplant in 3 patients, and on pretransplant blood from 4 patients. Because TRA and TRB clonality were tightly correlated in fewer than ten samples, subsequent TCR analyses were focused on TRB only. Public TRB sequences were queried against a database of over 3,600 sequences associated with responses to pathogens, tumor antigens, self-antigens and alloantigens. What the research found in general, with its limitations: The TRB repertoires of T cells infiltrating skin or GI tract showed only limited overlap with the TRB repertoires of T cells in blood. Donor-recipient similarity was low at 1-2 months but rose over the first year, and later blood repertoires were often dominated by donor CD8+ memory clones. Across under 50 patients, recipient CMV seropositivity and CMV reactivation were highly associated with TRB clonality; PTCy diversity was similar to CNI/methotrexate controls.

V lost 6 bases and J lost 12 bases, and the count of bases not matched to a germline gene is 8. From the cysteine up to the phenylalanine, the CDR3 has a length of 14 residues. The DNA shown is the 42-base CDR3, in frame from base 1. The germline V gene specifies SGDLS as CDR1 and YYNGEE as CDR2. At least ten counts were recorded for this clone. Its antigen is still unknown. No quality values exist for individual bases; no much larger clone is one base distant. Related bone marrow donors provided peripheral blood samples on the day of marrow donation. Peripheral blood and bone marrow mononuclear cells were isolated by Ficoll-Hypaque density centrifugation and cryopreserved. TRB sequencing used genomic DNA with the immunoSEQ assay at survey resolution or the hsTCRB kit. The authors processed their data as follows. Initial read processing used immunoSEQ software, and repertoire analyses used the LymphoSeq R package. Clonality was computed as 1 minus normalized Shannon entropy, and a Gini coefficient was also calculated for each TRB dataset. To infer phenotypes in unsorted samples, TRB sequences from sorted subsets of the recipient or donor were mapped onto the unsorted samples of the same recipient. TCRdb's version of the immuneACCESS table is confined to in-frame rearrangements and falls short of the full clone set. An unresolved V gene accounts for under half of the shortfall where checked; the remainder is of unknown origin. D and trimming were read from the DNA, whereas the V and J calls and clone size are those reported in that table. This sample shows tens of thousands of clones, and none of them turns up only once. Approximately 3% of the sample lies in the top ten.

The rearrangement joined TRBV9 to TRBJ2-1, with 14 junctional bases fitting TRBD2. The receptor was derived from a woman aged 60-75 years in good health, CMV-negative, and a related stem cell transplant donor. The specimen was PBMCs. The CDR3 protein is CASTPGLAGDRQFF. The DNA sequence is as follows: TGTGCCAGCACCCCGGGACTAGCGGGGGATCGGCAGTTCTTC. Outside the CDR3, residues come from the reference TRBV9 and TRBJ2-1 proteins, so the full variable domain is: DSGVTQTPKHLITATGQRVTLRCSPRSGDLSVYWYQQSLDQGLQFLIQYYNGEERAKGNILERFSAQQFPDLHSELNLSSLELGDSALYFCASTPGLAGDRQFFGPGTRLTVL.